This T cell receptor beta chain was captured in a study of blood T cell repertoires in COVID-19. As for the study in general: Samples taken during acute and convalescent COVID-19 were collected in the United States, Italy and Spain. PBMCs, B-cell-depleted T cells, or T cells provided the cDNA or gDNA that made up the material.

Methods used by the authors: How many nucleated cells were present was estimated from reference gene primer amplification. The data were produced by immunoSEQ multiplex PCR, yet TCRdb's version contains in-frame clones alone and is incomplete. For V, J and clone size, that table is used; D and trimming come from the DNA. The sample includes some 250,000 clones, about 86% of them seen just once. V lost 4 bases, J lost 4 bases, and 7 bases stayed unmatched. The CDR3 totals 14 residues. In germline, CDR1 is SGHRS, CDR2 YFSETQ. This clone was observed once. This TCR derives from a woman in her twenties or thirties who had recovered from COVID-19. The chain is built from TRBV5-1 and TRBJ1-1; 7 positions agree with TRBD1. Sequencing used peripheral blood. CDR3: CASSVVGGSTEAFF. The CDR3 DNA reads as TGCGCCAGCAGCGTGGTAGGGGGCAGCACTGAAGCTTTCTTT.